This TCR beta chain emerged from a study of T cell repertoires in cytomegalovirus infection (dated by TCRdb to between 2018 and 2021). For context, the study as a whole: Peptide stimulations targeted recently identified HLA-C-restricted CMV epitopes, whose presentation resists viral immunomodulation, together with well-studied HLA-B-restricted epitopes. Donor HLA type was relevant to the analysis, because carriage of CMV infection together with the matching HLA type was indicated by public TCR beta signatures.

This clonotype is large (0.1 to 1%) in terms of sample share. Its antigen has not been determined. No base quality information exists; no much larger clone differs at one position. General findings and caveats noted by the study authors: The ex vivo response was dominated by HLA-C-restricted CMV-specific TCR beta clonotypes, which also provided the single most frequent clonotype in two of eight donors. In both this cohort and an independent roughly 360-donor cohort, the cumulative frequency of public TCR beta family members distinguished carriers of CMV infection plus the relevant HLA type.

CDR1 is given as SGHTA and CDR2 as FQGNSA, both from the germline V gene. The CDR3 covers 16 residues, taking in both the cysteine and the phenylalanine. The only DNA kept is the CDR3, 48 bases in frame from the first base. Cut back by 6 bases and 7 bases, the V and J ends lie 24 bases apart. The run used an Illumina HiSeq 1500. In TCRdb, the public reads were trimmed at Q25 with fastp and aligned with MiXCR, with productive beta chains retained. Rows with one shared CDR3 protein collapse into an entry with the most common genes and DNA. This sample comprises 250,000 to 300,000 distinct CDR3 sequences, around 20% of them detected only once. The ten most abundant clones make up roughly 19% of the sample. What the treatment or condition label conveys for this sample: in vitro stimulation with specific CMV peptide epitopes to enrich CMV-specific T cells.

The rearrangement joined TRBV7-2 to TRBJ1-1; TRBD1 is a possible D gene, resting on 5 matching bases. The receptor's source is a human donor in good health (CMV status not recorded). Some clones in this sample may be carry-over from other donors' samples. The starting material was cultured PBMCs, obtained from culture after CMV antigen stimulation. The nucleotide sequence reads as follows: TGTGCCAGCAGTTTTAGACGGGCGGTGGGGCAGGATGAAGCTTTCTTT. It is translated as CASSFRRAVGQDEAFF.